Listed below are T cell receptor beta chains from one sample, sequenced in a study of early T cells in non-severe SARS-CoV-2 infection. One entry per CDR3 protein results from TCRdb running MiXCR on the 5' RACE reads. Among 29,000 or so distinct CDR3 sequences listed, about 4.6% were seen once. Sequencing was carried out using whole blood. These receptor sequences come from an adult who was a healthcare worker with PCR-confirmed SARS-CoV-2 infection or an uninfected control (not recorded which). Both conserved end residues are part of each CDR3. A D gene is named only where the DNA matches it firmly. Clone size, where shown, is once, few, many, or a class for clones that have expanded.

TGTGCCAGCAGCCAGGGGACAGCCTACGAGCAGTACTTC CASSQGTAYEQYF TRBD1 TRBJ2-7 TRBV3-1 many
TGTGCCAGCTGCCTTCAAGGAGCGGGTGAGCAGTTCTTC CASCLQGAGEQFF NA TRBJ2-1 TRBV9 NA
TGTGCCAGCTCACGGGACGCCTCCTACGAGCAGTACTTC CASSRDASYEQYF NA TRBJ2-7 TRBV18 many
TGTGCCAGCAGTGAAGGTCTGTCCTACGAGCAGTACTTC CASSEGLSYEQYF NA TRBJ2-7 TRBV6-1 medium-sized
TGTGCCAGCAGCTTACACCTGGGGGCCAACGTCCTGACTTTC CASSLHLGANVLTF NA TRBJ2-6 TRBV7-9 many
TGTGCCAGCAGCAAAGAGGACAGGGACTTGGGGGAGCAGTTCTTC CASSKEDRDLGEQFF NA TRBJ2-1 TRBV21-1 NA
TGCAGCGTTGTAGAGGCCAAAAACATTCAGTACTTC CSVVEAKNIQYF NA TRBJ2-4 TRBV29-1 NA
TGCAGTGCTAGGCCTTTAGGAGGGCCGTATGAGCAGTTCTTC CSARPLGGPYEQFF NA TRBJ2-1 TRBV20-1 many
TGTGCCAGCAGCCTACGTGGGGACAGGGCTTACAATGAGCAGTTCTTC CASSLRGDRAYNEQFF TRBD1 TRBJ2-1 TRBV9 NA
TGTGCCAGCAGCGGGAGGGGGGCTAGTTCGGGAGAGCAGTACTTC CASSGRGASSGEQYF NA TRBJ2-7 TRBV7-2 many
TGTGCCAGCAGCAAAGGCCGGGACAGGGGTGCGAACACTGAAGCTTTCTTT CASSKGRDRGANTEAFF NA TRBJ1-1 TRBV21-1 many
TGTGCCAGCAGCTTAGCGCTAGCGGGGGACGGGCCGACGAACACCGGGGAGCTGTTTTTT CASSLALAGDGPTNTGELFF TRBD2 TRBJ2-2 TRBV7-8 many
TGTGCCAGCTCACCACCAGTCGCGGGAGGTGAGCAGTTCTTC CASSPPVAGGEQFF TRBD2 TRBJ2-1 TRBV18 many
TGTGCCAGCTCACCACTCAGGACAGAACCAACTAATGAAAAACTGTTTTTT CASSPLRTEPTNEKLFF NA TRBJ1-4 TRBV18 many
TGTGCCAGCAGCCAGGATAGACTAGCGCTCCCCTACGAGCAGTACTTC CASSQDRLALPYEQYF TRBD2 TRBJ2-7 TRBV11-2 few
TGTGCCAGCTCACCACTTAGCGGGGGGGCCACAGATACGCAGTATTTT CASSPLSGGATDTQYF TRBD2 TRBJ2-3 TRBV18 few
TGTGCCAGCACCGCACTAGCGGCAGACACAGATACGCAGTATTTT CASTALAADTDTQYF TRBD2 TRBJ2-3 TRBV6-5 few
TGTGCCAGCAGCTTGGCAGGACAGGGGAGCGCCGGGGAGCTGTTTTTT CASSLAGQGSAGELFF TRBD1 TRBJ2-2 TRBV5-6 few
TGTGCCAGCAGGTTGGGAGCGAGTAGCGGATTCTCTACGCAGTATTTT CASRLGASSGFSTQYF NA TRBJ2-3 TRBV5-5 many
TGCAGTGCTAAAACGACAGGCTATAATTCACCCCTCCACTTT CSAKTTGYNSPLHF NA TRBJ1-6 TRBV20-1 NA
TGTGCCAGCAGCAAAAGACCGACAGGGCATGAAGCTTTCTTT CASSKRPTGHEAFF TRBD1 TRBJ1-1 TRBV3-1 many
TGCAGTGCTAGAGTCTCATCGTCGGGTTCACCCCTCCACTTT CSARVSSSGSPLHF NA TRBJ1-6 TRBV20-1 medium-sized
TGTGCCAGCAGCTTAGTCCGGACGCAGAGCGTGAACACTGAAGCTTTCTTT CASSLVRTQSVNTEAFF NA TRBJ1-1 TRBV11-2 many
TGTGCCAGCAAAACTGGAACACCTCCTACTACGCAGTATTTT CASKTGTPPTTQYF NA TRBJ2-3 TRBV6-5 few
TGTGCCAGCAGCTTAGCCCCCTCTCGGGATGGGGAGACCCAGTACTTC CASSLAPSRDGETQYF NA TRBJ2-5 TRBV7-2 many
TGTGCCAGCTCACCACGTGGGACGGCGAAAGGGGGACTGTTTTTT CASSPRGTAKGGLFF NA TRBJ1-4 TRBV18 many
TGTGCCAGCGGACTACGGGAGATAGCGGACCCCTACGAGCAGTACTTC CASGLREIADPYEQYF NA TRBJ2-7 TRBV6-1 NA
TGTGCCAGCTCACCTAGCTCTGGAAACACCATATATTTT CASSPSSGNTIYF NA TRBJ1-3 TRBV18 many
TGTGCCAGCAGCAACAGGGGGACCTACGAGCAGTACTTC CASSNRGTYEQYF TRBD1 TRBJ2-7 TRBV7-9 few
TGTGCCAGCAGTTACACGACAGGGCCTGGAAACACCATATATTTT CASSYTTGPGNTIYF TRBD1 TRBJ1-3 TRBV6-6 many
TGTGCCTGGAGTGTACGGCACCCTGAAGCTTTCTTT CAWSVRHPEAFF NA TRBJ1-1 TRBV30 NA
TGCAGTGCTAGAGATAGCGGGAGGGACGATACGCAGTATTTT CSARDSGRDDTQYF TRBD2 TRBJ2-3 TRBV20-1 many
TGTGCCAGCAGCTTAGCGTTTAAACCCTACGAGCAGTACTTC CASSLAFKPYEQYF NA TRBJ2-7 TRBV11-2 many
TGTGCCAGCAGTTCCGGGACTAGCGGGAGCTACGAGCAGTACTTC CASSSGTSGSYEQYF TRBD2 TRBJ2-7 TRBV6-2/TRBV6-3 many
TGTGCCAGCAGCACCATCCCTTCCTTGGGTACGCAGTATTTT CASSTIPSLGTQYF NA TRBJ2-3 TRBV11-2 NA
TGTGCCAGCAGCCAAGATTTGGGGACAGGGGGCTCACCCCTCCACTTT CASSQDLGTGGSPLHF TRBD1 TRBJ1-6 TRBV4-2 many
TGTGCCAGCAGCCTTAGGCTGACAGGGCAAGAGACCCAGTACTTC CASSLRLTGQETQYF TRBD1 TRBJ2-5 TRBV7-2 many
TGTGCCAGCAGCAAAAACCCCAGCGGGGCCTACGAGCAGTACTTC CASSKNPSGAYEQYF TRBD2 TRBJ2-7 TRBV7-2 NA
TGTGCCAGTAACCCCCTGGGGACCGGGGAGCTGTTTTTT CASNPLGTGELFF NA TRBJ2-2 TRBV19 NA
TGTGCAAGTCGCTCCGAAGAGACCCAGTACTTC CASRSEETQYF NA TRBJ2-5 TRBV12-2 few
TGTGCCAACACCGGGACAGGGGGCCCTGAAGCTTTCTTT CANTGTGGPEAFF TRBD1 TRBJ1-1 TRBV7-2 medium-sized
TGCGCCAGCAGGACAGAAAACACCGGGGAGCTGTTTTTT CASRTENTGELFF NA TRBJ2-2 TRBV5-1 NA
TGTGCCAGCAGCCACCGAAGATCGAGCGGGGGAACCGGGGAGCTGTTTTTT CASSHRRSSGGTGELFF TRBD2 TRBJ2-2 TRBV14 few
TGTGCCAGCTCACCAGTAAGGAATGAGCAGTTCTTC CASSPVRNEQFF NA TRBJ2-1 TRBV18 few
TGCAGCGCCGTCAGGGGTCCTGGAGAGCAGTACTTC CSAVRGPGEQYF NA TRBJ2-7 TRBV29-1 NA